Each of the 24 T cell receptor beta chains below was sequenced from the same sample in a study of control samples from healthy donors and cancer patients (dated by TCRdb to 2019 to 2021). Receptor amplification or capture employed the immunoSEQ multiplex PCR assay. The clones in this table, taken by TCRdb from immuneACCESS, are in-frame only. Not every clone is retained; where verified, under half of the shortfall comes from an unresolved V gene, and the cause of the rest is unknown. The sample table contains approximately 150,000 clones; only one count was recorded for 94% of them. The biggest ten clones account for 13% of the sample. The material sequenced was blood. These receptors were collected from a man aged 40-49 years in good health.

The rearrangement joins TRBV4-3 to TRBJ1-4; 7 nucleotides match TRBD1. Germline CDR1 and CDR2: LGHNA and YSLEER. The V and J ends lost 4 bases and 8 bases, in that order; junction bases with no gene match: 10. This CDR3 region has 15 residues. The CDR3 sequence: CASSLTQGLGEKLFF. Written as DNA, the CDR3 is TGCGCCAGCAGCCTCACACAGGGGTTAGGGGAAAAACTGTTTTTT.

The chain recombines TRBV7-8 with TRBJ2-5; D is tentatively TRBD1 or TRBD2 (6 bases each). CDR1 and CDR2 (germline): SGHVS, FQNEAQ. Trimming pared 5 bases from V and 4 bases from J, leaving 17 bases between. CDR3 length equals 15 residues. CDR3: CASSRDPWGAETQYF. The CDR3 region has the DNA TGTGCCAGCAGCCGGGACCCTTGGGGGGCAGAGACCCAGTACTTC.

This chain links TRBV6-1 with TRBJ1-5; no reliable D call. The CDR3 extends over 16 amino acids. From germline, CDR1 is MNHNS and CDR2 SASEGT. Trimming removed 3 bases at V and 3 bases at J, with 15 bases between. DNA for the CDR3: TGTGCCAGCAGTGACCTACCTAACGGGGTCAATCAGCCCCAGCATTTT. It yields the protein CASSDLPNGVNQPQHF.

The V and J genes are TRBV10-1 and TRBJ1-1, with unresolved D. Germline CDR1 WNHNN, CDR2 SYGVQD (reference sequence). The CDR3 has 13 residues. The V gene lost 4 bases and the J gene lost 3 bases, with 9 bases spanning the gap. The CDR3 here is CASSAEGDTEAFF. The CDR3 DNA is TGCGCCAGCAGTGCGGAGGGTGACACTGAAGCTTTCTTT.

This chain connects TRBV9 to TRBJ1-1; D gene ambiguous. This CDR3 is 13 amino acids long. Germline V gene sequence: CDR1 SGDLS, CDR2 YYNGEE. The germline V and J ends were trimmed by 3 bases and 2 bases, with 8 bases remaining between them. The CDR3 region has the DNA TGTGCCAGCAGCGGGACTATTAACACTGAAGCTTTCTTT. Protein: CASSGTINTEAFF. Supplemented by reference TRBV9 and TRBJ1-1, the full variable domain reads DSGVTQTPKHLITATGQRVTLRCSPRSGDLSVYWYQQSLDQGLQFLIQYYNGEERAKGNILERFSAQQFPDLHSELNLSSLELGDSALYFCASSGTINTEAFFGQGTRLTVV.

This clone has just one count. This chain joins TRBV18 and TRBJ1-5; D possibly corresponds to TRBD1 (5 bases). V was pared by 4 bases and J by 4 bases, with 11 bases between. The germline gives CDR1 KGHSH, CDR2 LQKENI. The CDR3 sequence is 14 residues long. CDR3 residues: CASSQRTLNQPQHF. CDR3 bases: TGTGCCAGCTCACAAAGGACATTAAATCAGCCCCAGCATTTT.

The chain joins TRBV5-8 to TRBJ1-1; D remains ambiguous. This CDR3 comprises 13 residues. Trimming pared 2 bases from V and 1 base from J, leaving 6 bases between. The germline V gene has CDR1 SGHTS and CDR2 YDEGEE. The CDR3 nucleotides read TGTGCCAGCAGCTTAGTCAGGAACACTGAAGCTTTCTTT. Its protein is CASSLVRNTEAFF.

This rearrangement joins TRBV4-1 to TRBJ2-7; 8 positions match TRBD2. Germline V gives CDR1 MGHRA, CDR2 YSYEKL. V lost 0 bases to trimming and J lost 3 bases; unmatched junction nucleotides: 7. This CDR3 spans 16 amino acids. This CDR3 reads CASSQDRVGLVYEQYF. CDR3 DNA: TGCGCCAGCAGCCAAGATCGGGTGGGACTAGTCTACGAGCAGTACTTC.

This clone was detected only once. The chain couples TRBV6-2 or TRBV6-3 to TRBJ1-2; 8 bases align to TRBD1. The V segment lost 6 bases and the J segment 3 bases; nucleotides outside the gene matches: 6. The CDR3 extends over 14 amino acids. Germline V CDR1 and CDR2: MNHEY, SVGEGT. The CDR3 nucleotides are TGTGCCAGCAGCAGGACAGGGAGGTACTATGGCTACACCTTC. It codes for CASSRTGRYYGYTF.

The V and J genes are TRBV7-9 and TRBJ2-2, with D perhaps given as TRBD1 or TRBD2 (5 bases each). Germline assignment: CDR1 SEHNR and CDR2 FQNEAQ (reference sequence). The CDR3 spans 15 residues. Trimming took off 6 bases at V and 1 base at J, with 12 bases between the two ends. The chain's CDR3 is CASSSWDQNTGELFF. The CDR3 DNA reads TGTGCCAGCAGTTCCTGGGACCAGAACACCGGGGAGCTGTTTTTT.

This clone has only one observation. The CDR3 DNA is TGTGCCAGCAGTAACAGGGGCAACTATGGCTACACCTTC. The encoded protein is CASSNRGNYGYTF. The rearrangement uses TRBV6-5 and TRBJ1-2; 7 bases map to TRBD1. CDR1 is MNHEY and CDR2 is SVGAGI in the germline V gene. V lost 5 bases and J lost 2; bases outside the gene matches: 2. The CDR3 totals 13 residues.

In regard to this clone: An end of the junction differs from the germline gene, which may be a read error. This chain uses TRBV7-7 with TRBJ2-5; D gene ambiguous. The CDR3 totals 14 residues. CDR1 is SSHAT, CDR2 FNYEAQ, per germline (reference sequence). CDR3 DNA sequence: TGTGCTAGCAGCTTAGAAAAGTTCCAAGAGACCCAGTACTTC. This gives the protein CASSLEKFQETQYF. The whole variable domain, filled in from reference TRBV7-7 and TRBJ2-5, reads GAGVSQSPRYKVTKRGQDVTLRCDPISSHATLYWYQQALGQGPEFLTYFNYEAQPDKSGLPSDRFSAERPEGSISTLTIQRTEQRDSAMYRCASSLEKFQETQYFGPGTRLLVL.

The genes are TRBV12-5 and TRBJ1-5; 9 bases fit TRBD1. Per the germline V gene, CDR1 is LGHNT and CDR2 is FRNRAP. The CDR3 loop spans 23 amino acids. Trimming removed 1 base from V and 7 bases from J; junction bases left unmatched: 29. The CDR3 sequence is CASGLAPNKIGTGLPLVDQPQHF. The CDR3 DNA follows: TGTGCTAGTGGTTTGGCTCCGAACAAAATAGGGACAGGGTTACCCCTAGTTGACCAGCCCCAGCATTTT.

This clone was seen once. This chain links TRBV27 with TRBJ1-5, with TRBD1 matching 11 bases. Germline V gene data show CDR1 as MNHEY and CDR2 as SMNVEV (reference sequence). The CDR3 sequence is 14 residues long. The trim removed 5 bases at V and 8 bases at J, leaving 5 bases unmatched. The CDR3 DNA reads TGTGCCAGCAGTCCCGGACAGGGGGCTGAGCCCCAGCATTTT. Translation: CASSPGQGAEPQHF.

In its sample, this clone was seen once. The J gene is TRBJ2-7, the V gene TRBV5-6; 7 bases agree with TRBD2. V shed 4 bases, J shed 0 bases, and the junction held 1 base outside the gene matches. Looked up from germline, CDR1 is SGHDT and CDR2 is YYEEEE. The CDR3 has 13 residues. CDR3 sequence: CASSPGGSYEQYF. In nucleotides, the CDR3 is TGTGCCAGCAGCCCGGGAGGCTCCTACGAGCAGTACTTC.

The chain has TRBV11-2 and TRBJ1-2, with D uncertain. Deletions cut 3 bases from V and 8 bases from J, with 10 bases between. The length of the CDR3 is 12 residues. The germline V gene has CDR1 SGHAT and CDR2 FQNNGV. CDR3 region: CASSLSGSGYTF. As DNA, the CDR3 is TGTGCCAGCAGCTTGTCGGGGAGCGGCTACACCTTC.

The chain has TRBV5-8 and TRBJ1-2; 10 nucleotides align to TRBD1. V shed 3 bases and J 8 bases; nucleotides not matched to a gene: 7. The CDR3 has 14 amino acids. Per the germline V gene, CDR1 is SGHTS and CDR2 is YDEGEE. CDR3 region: CASSSDRGRGGYTF. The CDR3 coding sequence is TGTGCCAGCAGCTCTGACAGGGGGCGGGGAGGCTACACCTTC.

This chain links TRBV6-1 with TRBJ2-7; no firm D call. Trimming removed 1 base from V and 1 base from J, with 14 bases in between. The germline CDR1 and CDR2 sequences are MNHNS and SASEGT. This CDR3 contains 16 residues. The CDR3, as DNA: TGTGCCAGCAGTGAAGGGGTGGGGTATCCGTCCTACGAGCAGTACTTC. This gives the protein CASSEGVGYPSYEQYF.

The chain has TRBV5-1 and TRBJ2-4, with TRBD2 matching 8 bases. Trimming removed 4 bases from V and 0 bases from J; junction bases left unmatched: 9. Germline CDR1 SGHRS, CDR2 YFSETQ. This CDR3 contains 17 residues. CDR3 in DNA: TGCGCCAGCAGCAACTCCCTAGCGGGCCTAGCCAAAAACATTCAGTACTTC. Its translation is CASSNSLAGLAKNIQYF.

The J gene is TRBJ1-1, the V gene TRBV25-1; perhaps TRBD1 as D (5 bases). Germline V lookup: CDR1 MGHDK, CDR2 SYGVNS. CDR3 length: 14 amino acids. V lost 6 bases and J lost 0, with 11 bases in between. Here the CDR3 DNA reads TGTGCCAGCAGCGTGGGACTGCTGAACACTGAAGCTTTCTTT. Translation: CASSVGLLNTEAFF.

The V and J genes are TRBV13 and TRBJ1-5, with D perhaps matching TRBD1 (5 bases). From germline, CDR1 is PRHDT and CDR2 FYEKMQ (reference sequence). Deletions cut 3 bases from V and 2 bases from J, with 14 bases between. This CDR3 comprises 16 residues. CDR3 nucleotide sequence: TGTGCCAGCAGCTTTTCAGGGTACGATGGCAATCAGCCCCAGCATTTT. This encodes CASSFSGYDGNQPQHF.

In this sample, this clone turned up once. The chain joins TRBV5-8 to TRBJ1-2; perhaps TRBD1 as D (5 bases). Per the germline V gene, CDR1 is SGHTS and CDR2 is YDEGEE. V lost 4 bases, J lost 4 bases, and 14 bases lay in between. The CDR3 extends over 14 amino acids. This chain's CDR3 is CASSQIRDAYGYTF. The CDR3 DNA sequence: TGTGCCAGCAGCCAGATCCGGGACGCCTATGGCTACACCTTC.

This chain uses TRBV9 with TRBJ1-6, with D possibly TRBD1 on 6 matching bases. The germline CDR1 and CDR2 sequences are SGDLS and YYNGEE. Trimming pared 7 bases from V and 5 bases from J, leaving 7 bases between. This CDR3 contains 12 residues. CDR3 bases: TGTGCCAGCGGACAGCATAATTCACCCCTCCACTTT. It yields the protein CASGQHNSPLHF.

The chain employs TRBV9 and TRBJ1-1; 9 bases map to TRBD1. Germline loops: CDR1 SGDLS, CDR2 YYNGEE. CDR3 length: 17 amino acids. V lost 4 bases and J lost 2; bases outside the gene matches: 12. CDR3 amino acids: CASSLSPGTGINTEAFF. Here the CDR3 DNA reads TGTGCCAGCAGCTTATCCCCCGGGACAGGGATAAACACTGAAGCTTTCTTT.